The entry below describes one TCR beta chain. Antigen: not known. One end of the junction varies from germline; a read error may be responsible. In the same sample, other DNA sequences code for this CDR3. The germline V gene encodes CDR1 SEHNR and CDR2 FQNEAQ (reference sequence). CDR3 length equals 14 residues. The data stem from a study of T cells after posttransplantation cyclophosphamide. This related bone marrow graft donor gave peripheral blood on the day of marrow donation. Only in-frame clones appear in the TCRdb table, and some are missing; sequencing was by immunoSEQ multiplex PCR. The sample yields tens of thousands of clones, without any singletons. Study-level results: Later post-transplant blood repertoires were often dominated by donor CD8+ memory clones. Recipient CMV seropositivity and CMV reactivation strongly tracked TRB clonality.

This TCR derives from a man aged 45-65 years in good health, CMV-negative, and a related stem cell transplant donor. This sequence joins TRBV7-9 and TRBJ2-3; D gene unclear. The sequenced material came from PBMCs. Written as DNA, the CDR3 is TGTGCTAGCAGCCGTCCGCCAGGCACAGATACGCAGTATTTT. This codes for CASSRPPGTDTQYF.